These 28 T cell receptor beta chains originate from one sample sequenced in a study of blood T cell repertoires in COVID-19. Generated by immunoSEQ multiplex PCR, the TCRdb table keeps only in-frame clones and is missing some. This sample has 35,000 to 40,000 clones, with around three quarters found just once. Sequenced input: peripheral blood. Every receptor here comes from an elderly man with active or convalescent COVID-19.

The genes are TRBV6-6 and TRBJ1-5; D uncertain. The CDR3 is made up of 15 amino acids. V was cut by 0 bases and J by 0 bases, with 6 bases left in between. Germline CDR1 and CDR2: MNHNY and SVGAGI (reference sequence). The DNA of the CDR3 is TGTGCCAGCAGTTACTCGAGAAATAGCAATCAGCCCCAGCATTTT. This sequence encodes CASSYSRNSNQPQHF.

This chain uses TRBV24-1 with TRBJ2-1; unclear D gene. The CDR3 length is 13 residues. With 0 bases removed from V and 6 bases from J, the gap between germline ends came to 5 bases. Germline CDR1 KGHDR, CDR2 SFDVKD. The DNA of the CDR3 is TGTGCCACCAGTGATTTGCAAGCCAATGAGCAGTTCTTC. Protein product: CATSDLQANEQFF.

This clone was detected a few times. V is TRBV19 and J is TRBJ1-2, with unresolved D. CDR1 and CDR2 (germline): LNHDA, SQIVND (reference sequence). The CDR3 is 15 amino acids. Trimming shortened V by 3 bases and J by 4 bases, and 15 bases separated the two germline ends. The CDR3 region is CASSMRALELYGYTF. Here the CDR3 DNA reads TGTGCCAGTAGTATGAGGGCTTTGGAGCTCTATGGCTACACCTTC.

This clone appeared a few times. The rearrangement joins TRBV27 to TRBJ1-6; D gene unclear. Germline-derived CDR1 and CDR2 are MNHEY and SMNVEV (reference sequence). The V end was cut by 1 base, the J end by 11 bases, with 15 bases between. The CDR3 contains 15 residues. The CDR3 protein is CASSLLDSKRTPLHF. CDR3 sequence (DNA): TGTGCCAGCAGTTTATTAGACTCAAAGAGGACACCCCTCCACTTT.

The chain has TRBV30 and TRBJ1-5; perhaps TRBD1 as D (6 bases). The V and J ends lost 4 bases and 5 bases respectively, with 18 bases between them. CDR3 size: 15 residues. The germline V gene has CDR1 GTSNPN and CDR2 SVGIG (reference sequence). The CDR3 DNA sequence: TGTGCCTGGATGCGATCGGGGGGCCGTGATCAGCCCCAGCATTTT. Translating gives CAWMRSGGRDQPQHF. The variable domain in full, completed from reference TRBV30 and TRBJ1-5, reads SQTIHQWPATLVQPVGSPLSLECTVEGTSNPNLYWYRQAAGRGLQLLFYSVGIGQISSEVPQNLSASRPQDRQFILSSKKLLLSDSGFYLCAWMRSGGRDQPQHFGDGTRLSIL.

The table lists this clone with a count of one. This sequence joins TRBV14 and TRBJ2-7; 10 bases are a match to TRBD1. Per the germline V gene, CDR1 is SGHDN and CDR2 is FVKESK. CDR3 length: 14 amino acids. Losses at the gene ends were 8 bases for V and 1 base for J; bases not matched to a gene: 5. CDR3 amino acids: CASQGTGESYEQYF. The DNA of the CDR3 is TGTGCCAGCCAGGGGACAGGGGAATCCTACGAGCAGTACTTC. The full variable domain, its missing parts supplied by reference TRBV14 and TRBJ2-7, is EAGVTQFPSHSVIEKGQTVTLRCDPISGHDNLYWYRRVMGKEIKFLLHFVKESKQDESGMPNNRFLAERTGGTYSTLKVQPAELEDSGVYFCASQGTGESYEQYFGPGTRLTVT.

The V call is TRBV11-2, the J call TRBJ1-2; tentatively, D is TRBD1 (5 bases). The CDR3 runs 15 residues. Germline lookup yields CDR1 SGHAT and CDR2 FQNNGV. Trimming stripped 0 bases from V and 4 bases from J, with 12 bases between. CDR3 protein: CASSLDPTALYGYTF. The CDR3 DNA is TGTGCCAGCAGCTTAGATCCGACAGCTCTCTATGGCTACACCTTC.

Note on this clone: Other nucleotide sequences from this sample produce the same CDR3. The chain has TRBV5-4 and TRBJ2-3; 9 nucleotides align to TRBD2. CDR3 size: 16 residues. CDR1 SGHNT and CDR2 YYREEE come from the germline V gene (reference sequence). V shed 4 bases, J shed 0 bases, and the junction held 6 bases outside the gene matches. The chain's CDR3 is CASSQPTSGSTDTQYF. DNA for the CDR3: TGTGCCAGCAGCCAGCCCACTAGCGGGAGCACAGATACGCAGTATTTT.

V and J are TRBV28 and TRBJ2-7, with 8 nucleotides matching TRBD1. The CDR3 contains 15 residues. Trimming at V came to 6 bases and at J to 4 bases, leaving 11 bases not matched to a gene. CDR1 and CDR2 (germline): MDHEN, SYDVKM. The CDR3 protein is CASRHTGGGGYEQYF. CDR3 sequence (DNA): TGTGCCAGCAGGCATACAGGGGGTGGTGGATACGAGCAGTACTTC.

Written as DNA, the CDR3 is TGTGCCAGCAGCCCGCCCGGGGGACGAGAGACCCAGTACTTC. This translates into CASSPPGGRETQYF. The chain couples TRBV5-4 to TRBJ2-5, with D possibly TRBD2 on 6 matching bases. The CDR3 extends over 14 amino acids. CDR1 is SGHNT, CDR2 YYREEE, per germline (reference sequence). Trimming cost V 4 bases and J 4 bases, with 14 bases left between them.

This chain joins TRBV19 and TRBJ2-3; perhaps TRBD2 as D (5 bases). CDR1 is LNHDA, CDR2 SQIVND, per germline (reference sequence). The CDR3 sequence is 14 residues long. V lost 1 base and J 2 bases, leaving 7 bases between the germline ends. The CDR3 bases are TGTGCCAGTAGTATAGCGGGGAACACAGATACGCAGTATTTT. Encoded protein: CASSIAGNTDTQYF.

In its sample, this clone ranks as medium-sized. The CDR3, as DNA: TGTGCCAGCAGTTTATTTGGGACTAGCGGGTTCAATGAGCAGTTCTTC. Its protein product is CASSLFGTSGFNEQFF. This sequence joins TRBV28 and TRBJ2-1; 12 positions match TRBD2. Germline CDR1 MDHEN, CDR2 SYDVKM. The trim removed 1 base at V and 6 bases at J, leaving 4 bases unmatched. The CDR3 sequence is 16 residues long. Full variable domain (rest looked up from reference TRBV28 and TRBJ2-1): DVKVTQSSRYLVKRTGEKVFLECVQDMDHENMFWYRQDPGLGLRLIYFSYDVKMKEKGDIPEGYSVSREKKERFSLILESASTNQTSMYLCASSLFGTSGFNEQFFGPGTRLTVL.

V and J are TRBV18 and TRBJ1-5; 8 bases map to TRBD1. The germline gives CDR1 KGHSH, CDR2 LQKENI. The CDR3 runs to 15 residues. V lost 5 bases to trimming and J lost 5 bases; unmatched junction nucleotides: 8. Here the CDR3 DNA reads TGTGCCAGCTCAGGTGGGACAGGTCAAGATCAGCCCCAGCATTTT. Its translation is CASSGGTGQDQPQHF.

V is TRBV7-9 and J is TRBJ2-1; 9 positions agree with TRBD1. With 0 bases clipped from V and 4 bases from J, the junction kept 7 bases outside the gene matches. The CDR3 is 17 amino acids. CDR1 is SEHNR and CDR2 is FQNEAQ in the germline V gene (reference sequence). The CDR3 spells CASSLAGGGQGYNEQFF. For the CDR3, the DNA is TGTGCCAGCAGCTTAGCGGGGGGAGGACAGGGGTACAATGAGCAGTTCTTC. Drawing the rest from reference TRBV7-9 and TRBJ2-1, the complete variable domain is DTGVSQNPRHKITKRGQNVTFRCDPISEHNRLYWYRQTLGQGPEFLTYFQNEAQLEKSRLLSDRFSAERPKGSFSTLEIQRTEQGDSAMYLCASSLAGGGQGYNEQFFGPGTRLTVL.

The rearrangement joins TRBV4-3 to TRBJ2-2; the match to TRBD1 covers 8 bases. CDR3 length: 16 residues. J gave up 6 bases and V 0 bases, and 6 bases lay outside the gene matches. Germline CDR1 and CDR2: LGHNA and YSLEER. The CDR3 coding sequence is TGCGCCAGCAGCCAAGATTTGCGACAGGGGCCCGGGGAGCTGTTTTTT. This encodes CASSQDLRQGPGELFF.

The chain employs TRBV7-3 and TRBJ2-5; D might be TRBD1 (6 bases). CDR3 length: 14 amino acids. V was clipped by 5 bases and J by 0 bases, with 10 bases between them. CDR1 and CDR2 from the germline V gene are SGHTA and FQGTGA. The CDR3 sequence: CASSPQGNQETQYF. The CDR3 region has the DNA TGTGCCAGCAGCCCGCAGGGGAACCAAGAGACCCAGTACTTC.

V gene TRBV7-3 combines with J gene TRBJ1-1; D remains unclear. V was cut by 1 base and J by 0 bases, with 6 bases left in between. Germline CDR1 and CDR2: SGHTA and FQGTGA. The CDR3 is made up of 14 amino acids. This chain's CDR3 is CASSLMGLNTEAFF. The CDR3 DNA reads as TGTGCCAGCAGCTTAATGGGCTTGAACACTGAAGCTTTCTTT. The complete variable domain, with remaining parts taken from reference TRBV7-3 and TRBJ1-1, reads GAGVSQTPSNKVTEKGKYVELRCDPISGHTALYWYRQSLGQGPEFLIYFQGTGAADDSGLPNDRFFAVRPEGSVSTLKIQRTERGDSAVYLCASSLMGLNTEAFFGQGTRLTVV.

The rearrangement joins TRBV19 to TRBJ1-4, with TRBD1 matching 7 bases. Trimming took 5 bases from V and 6 from J; bases not matched to a gene: 9. CDR1 is LNHDA and CDR2 is SQIVND in the germline V gene (reference sequence). There are 15 residues in the CDR3. The DNA of the CDR3 is TGTGCCAGTAGTCCCGGGACAGCAATCGATGAAAAACTGTTTTTT. It encodes CASSPGTAIDEKLFF.

The chain couples TRBV7-2 to TRBJ1-1; D might be TRBD1 (5 bases). With 5 bases removed from V and 1 base from J, the gap between germline ends came to 11 bases. This CDR3 comprises 14 residues. CDR1 and CDR2 from the germline V gene are SGHTA and FQGNSA. The CDR3: CASSAQVGNTEAFF. The CDR3 DNA reads as TGTGCCAGCAGCGCACAGGTTGGGAACACTGAAGCTTTCTTT. The full variable domain, its missing parts supplied by reference TRBV7-2 and TRBJ1-1, is GAGVSQSPSNKVTEKGKDVELRCDPISGHTALYWYRQSLGQGLEFLIYFQGNSAPDKSGLPSDRFSAERTGGSVSTLTIQRTQQEDSAVYLCASSAQVGNTEAFFGQGTRLTVV.

The rearrangement links TRBV6-1 to TRBJ2-4, with 10 bases aligning to TRBD2. The V gene end was trimmed by 0 bases and the J gene end by 0 bases; junction bases not matched to a gene: 5. CDR3 length: 18 residues. Germline CDR1 MNHNS, CDR2 SASEGT. The CDR3 loop reads CASSEAGSGRVAKNIQYF. In DNA form, the CDR3 reads TGTGCCAGCAGTGAAGCGGGGAGCGGGAGGGTAGCCAAAAACATTCAGTACTTC.

V is TRBV11-2 and J is TRBJ1-2; 8 bases are a match to TRBD1. The V gene end was trimmed by 4 bases and the J gene end by 8 bases; junction bases not matched to a gene: 3. The CDR3 length is 12 residues. CDR1 SGHAT and CDR2 FQNNGV come from the germline V gene. The CDR3 protein is CASSSDRVGYTF. CDR3 bases: TGTGCCAGCAGCTCGGACAGGGTCGGCTACACCTTC.

This clone has just one count. CDR3 region: CASSLEGQGLDEQFF. The CDR3 nucleotides are TGCGCCAGCAGCTTGGAAGGACAGGGGTTGGATGAGCAGTTCTTC. The rearrangement links TRBV5-1 to TRBJ2-1, with 9 nucleotides matching TRBD1. The germline gives CDR1 SGHRS, CDR2 YFSETQ. With V trimmed by 0 bases and J by 8 bases, 6 bases remained unmatched. CDR3 length: 15 amino acids. The full variable domain, rest sourced from reference TRBV5-1 and TRBJ2-1, is KAGVTQTPRYLIKTRGQQVTLSCSPISGHRSVSWYQQTPGQGLQFLFEYFSETQRNKGNFPGRFSGRQFSNSRSEMNVSTLELGDSALYLCASSLEGQGLDEQFFGPGTRLTVL.

The V gene is TRBV5-1, the J gene TRBJ2-3; 15 bases are a match to TRBD2. The CDR3 contains 17 residues. The ends lost 5 bases at V and 2 bases at J; junction bases unmatched: 6. The germline CDR1 and CDR2 sequences are SGHRS and YFSETQ. Here the CDR3 reads CASSRGTSGRSTDTQYF. The CDR3 nucleotides read TGCGCCAGCAGTCGAGGGACTAGCGGGAGGTCCACAGATACGCAGTATTTT.

J is TRBJ2-1 and V is TRBV30, with D possibly matching TRBD1 (5 bases). The CDR3 spans 13 residues. The ends were cut back, 1 base at V and 5 bases at J, with 9 bases in the middle. Germline values: CDR1 GTSNPN, CDR2 SVGIG (reference sequence). The CDR3 loop is CAWSELGHNEQFF. CDR3 coding DNA: TGTGCCTGGAGTGAATTGGGGCACAATGAGCAGTTCTTC.

The chain recombines TRBV30 with TRBJ1-1, with D maybe TRBD1 (5 bases). This CDR3 is 14 amino acids long. Looked up from germline, CDR1 is GTSNPN and CDR2 is SVGIG (reference sequence). The germline V and J ends were trimmed by 3 bases and 3 bases, with 14 bases remaining between them. CDR3 in DNA: TGTGCCTGGAGGAGTGGGGGGAGTGACACTGAAGCTTTCTTT. This codes for CAWRSGGSDTEAFF.

This chain joins TRBV24-1 and TRBJ2-3, with TRBD1 matching over 8 bases. The CDR3 sequence is 16 residues long. The J segment lost 3 bases and the V segment lost 4 bases, leaving 8 bases of the junction unmatched. Germline loops: CDR1 KGHDR, CDR2 SFDVKD. The CDR3 reads CATSDRTGLGTDTQYF. The CDR3 DNA follows: TGTGCCACCAGTGACCGGACAGGGCTAGGTACAGATACGCAGTATTTT.

The V call is TRBV27, the J call TRBJ1-1; D unresolved. Germline V gives CDR1 MNHEY, CDR2 SMNVEV (reference sequence). Trimming left V 5 bases short and J 5 bases short, with 21 bases between. This CDR3 has 16 residues. The CDR3 sequence: CASSPLNSLGGTEAFF. For the CDR3, the DNA is TGTGCCAGCAGTCCTTTAAATTCTCTAGGAGGAACTGAAGCTTTCTTT.

The CDR3 is CATSDGAGATEAFF. CDR3 nucleotides: TGTGCCACCAGTGATGGGGCGGGGGCCACTGAAGCTTTCTTT. The chain joins TRBV24-1 to TRBJ1-1; D may be TRBD1 (6 bases). Germline-derived CDR1 and CDR2 are KGHDR and SFDVKD. Trimming took off 3 bases at V and 4 bases at J, with 11 bases between the two ends. The CDR3 runs 14 residues.